This T cell receptor beta chain was sequenced during a study of immune evolution from preneoplasia to lung adenocarcinoma. The V gene's germline CDR1 is SGHTA and CDR2 FQGNSA. Germline trimming cut 3 bases from V and 5 bases from J; bases unmatched to any gene: 5. This CDR3 is 15 amino acids long. The table lists this clone with a few counts. Clones were sequenced by immunoSEQ multiplex PCR, and TCRdb holds only the in-frame ones, with some missing. The data hold about 4,600 clones, with around 77% observed a single time. This chain joins TRBV7-2 and TRBJ1-4; TRBD1 aligns across 8 bases. The TCR was taken from a person aged 60-79 years with lung adenocarcinoma. What was sequenced was FFPE minimally invasive lung adenocarcinoma tissue. DNA for the CDR3: TGTGCCAGCAGCTTTTCCGGGACAGGAAATGAAAAACTGTTTTTT. It encodes CASSFSGTGNEKLFF. Variable domain in full (rest from reference TRBV7-2 and TRBJ1-4): GAGVSQSPSNKVTEKGKDVELRCDPISGHTALYWYRQSLGQGLEFLIYFQGNSAPDKSGLPSDRFSAERTGGSVSTLTIQRTQQEDSAVYLCASSFSGTGNEKLFFGSGTQLSVL.